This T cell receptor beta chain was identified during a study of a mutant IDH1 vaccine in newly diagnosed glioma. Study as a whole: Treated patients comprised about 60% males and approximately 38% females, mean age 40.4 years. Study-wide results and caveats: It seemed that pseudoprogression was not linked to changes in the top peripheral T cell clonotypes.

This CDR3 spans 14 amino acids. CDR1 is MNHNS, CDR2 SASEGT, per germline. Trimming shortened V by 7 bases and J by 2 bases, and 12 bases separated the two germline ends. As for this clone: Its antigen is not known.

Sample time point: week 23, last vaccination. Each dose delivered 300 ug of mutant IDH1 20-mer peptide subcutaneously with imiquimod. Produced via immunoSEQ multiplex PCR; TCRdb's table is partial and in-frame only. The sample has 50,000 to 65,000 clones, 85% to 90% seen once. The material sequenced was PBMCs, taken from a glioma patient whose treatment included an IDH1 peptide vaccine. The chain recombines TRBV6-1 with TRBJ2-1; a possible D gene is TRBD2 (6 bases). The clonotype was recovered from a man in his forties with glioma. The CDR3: CASTHRGTYNEQFF. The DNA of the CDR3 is TGTGCCAGCACCCACCGGGGGACCTACAATGAGCAGTTCTTC.